Listed below are T cell receptor beta chains from one sample, sequenced in a study of OX40 agonist ivuxolimab in advanced cancers. The protocol was immunoSEQ multiplex PCR, while the TCRdb copy is restricted to in-frame clones and leaves out a portion. The data contain some 86,000 clones, roughly 94% of them seen just once; the ten biggest clones take up around 10%. The starting material was CD4+ or CD8+ T cells sorted from blood, obtained in a trial of the OX40 agonist ivuxolimab. The source is an adult with an advanced solid tumor such as melanoma, head and neck, liver or kidney cancer. The CDR3 runs from the conserved cysteine through the conserved F or W. Fields, in order: J gene, V gene, clone size, D gene, CDR3 protein, CDR3 DNA. A D gene is named only where the DNA matches it firmly. The size entry is marked missing in some rows and otherwise reads once, few, many or a size class.

TRBJ2-1	TRBV5-6	.	TRBD2	CASSFGTSGGSYNEQFF	TGTGCCAGCAGCTTTGGGACTAGCGGGGGTTCGTACAATGAGCAGTTCTTC
TRBJ2-7	TRBV19	.	.	CASSIGGQSSYEQYF	TGTGCCAGTAGTATAGGCGGACAGAGCTCCTACGAGCAGTACTTC
TRBJ2-2	TRBV4-2	.	TRBD2	CASSQDPGTSGSNGELFF	TGTGCCAGCAGCCAAGACCCCGGGACTAGCGGGTCGAACGGGGAGCTGTTTTTT
TRBJ1-5	TRBV6-1	.	.	CASTLLDIYNQPQHF	TGTGCCAGCACCCTATTGGACATTTACAATCAGCCCCAGCATTTT
TRBJ2-1	TRBV7-9	.	.	CASSLGLGINEQFF	TGTGCCAGCAGCTTAGGTCTCGGTATCAATGAGCAGTTCTTC
TRBJ1-1	TRBV5-5	.	.	CASSPGGPEAFF	TGTGCCAGCAGCCCCGGAGGGCCCGAAGCTTTCTTT
TRBJ2-1	TRBV4-3	once	.	CASSQDYENEQFF	TGCGCCAGCAGCCAAGATTACGAGAATGAGCAGTTCTTC
TRBJ2-3	TRBV7-3	.	TRBD1	CASSLRDSATDTQYF	TGTGCCAGCAGCTTACGGGACAGCGCCACAGATACGCAGTATTTT
TRBJ1-4	TRBV28	.	.	CASLSQGEGKLFF	TGTGCCAGCTTGAGCCAAGGCGAGGGAAAACTGTTTTTT
TRBJ1-3	TRBV30	.	.	CAWIEFPSSGNTIYF	TGTGCCTGGATTGAGTTTCCGAGCTCTGGAAACACCATATATTTT
TRBJ2-7	TRBV11-2	.	.	CASSLAGDTYEQYF	TGTGCCAGCAGCTTAGCCGGGGATACCTACGAGCAGTACTTC
TRBJ2-7	TRBV9	once	TRBD1	CASSAGQRSSYEQYF	TGTGCCAGCAGCGCGGGACAGAGGAGCTCCTACGAGCAGTACTTC
TRBJ2-2	TRBV5-1	.	.	CASSLEGVGELFF	TGCGCCAGCAGCTTGGAAGGTGTCGGGGAGCTGTTTTTT
TRBJ2-5	TRBV9	.	TRBD2	CASSPSLAGDDLRETQYF	TGTGCCAGCAGCCCCAGCCTAGCGGGGGACGACCTCCGAGAGACCCAGTACTTC